The text below deals with one T cell receptor (beta chain). Antigen specificity is unknown. CDR1 and CDR2 (germline): SGHAT, FQDESV (reference sequence). The CDR3 length is 16 residues. The junction had 9 bases not matched to a gene; V was cut back by 1 base and J by 6 bases. The record originates from a study of CD8+CD57+ T cells in acquired aplastic anemia. Study-wide findings and caveats: Around 27 CD8+ CDR3 sequences occurred in both the patients and the controls.

Patients selected for sequencing had displayed CD8+CD57+ cell expansion by flow cytometry. Profiling of TCR beta VDJ combinations and CDR3 sequences used genomic DNA as template. TCRdb used MiXCR to reprocess the reads, holding one entry per CDR3 protein. This table holds about 270,000 distinct CDR3 sequences, approximately 80% found once. The sequence was obtained from a human donor with aplastic anemia. The V gene is TRBV11-1, the J gene TRBJ2-1; 7 bases are a match to TRBD2. The sample consisted of sorted CD4+, CD8+, or CD8+CD57+ T cells (not recorded which) from PBMCs. The CDR3 DNA is TGTGCCAGCAGCTTAGATATCGGGGGGTTTTTCAATGAGCAGTTCTTC. Translation: CASSLDIGGFFNEQFF.